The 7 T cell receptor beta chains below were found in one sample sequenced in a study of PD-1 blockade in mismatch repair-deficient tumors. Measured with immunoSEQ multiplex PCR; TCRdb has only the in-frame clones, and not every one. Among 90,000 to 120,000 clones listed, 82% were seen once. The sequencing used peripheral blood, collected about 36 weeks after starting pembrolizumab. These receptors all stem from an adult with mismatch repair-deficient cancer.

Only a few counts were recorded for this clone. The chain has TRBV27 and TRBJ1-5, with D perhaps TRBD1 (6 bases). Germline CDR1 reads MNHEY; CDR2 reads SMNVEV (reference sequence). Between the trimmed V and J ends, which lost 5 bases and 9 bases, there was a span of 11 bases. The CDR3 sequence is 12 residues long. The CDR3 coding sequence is TGTGCCAGCAGTCCCACAGGGTGGCCCCAGCATTTT. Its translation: CASSPTGWPQHF.

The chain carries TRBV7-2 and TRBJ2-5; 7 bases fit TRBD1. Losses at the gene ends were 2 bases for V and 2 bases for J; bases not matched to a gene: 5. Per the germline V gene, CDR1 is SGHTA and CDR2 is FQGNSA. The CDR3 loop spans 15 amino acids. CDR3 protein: CASSLRGQAQETQYF. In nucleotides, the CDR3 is TGTGCCAGCAGCTTAAGAGGACAGGCGCAAGAGACCCAGTACTTC.

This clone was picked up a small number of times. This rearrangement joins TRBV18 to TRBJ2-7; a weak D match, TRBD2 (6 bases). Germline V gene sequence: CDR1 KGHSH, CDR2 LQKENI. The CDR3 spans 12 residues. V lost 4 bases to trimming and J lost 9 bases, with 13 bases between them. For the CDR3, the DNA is TGTGCCAGCTCACAGCCCGGGGGAGTGCAGTACTTC. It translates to CASSQPGGVQYF. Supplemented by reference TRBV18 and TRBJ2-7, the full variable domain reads NAGVMQNPRHLVRRRGQEARLRCSPMKGHSHVYWYRQLPEEGLKFMVYLQKENIIDESGMPKERFSAEFPKEGPSILRIQQVVRGDSAAYFCASSQPGGVQYFGPGTRLTVT.

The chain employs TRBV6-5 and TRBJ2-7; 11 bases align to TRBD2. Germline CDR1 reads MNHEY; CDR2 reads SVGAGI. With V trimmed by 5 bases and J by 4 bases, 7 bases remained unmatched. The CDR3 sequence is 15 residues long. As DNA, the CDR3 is TGTGCCAGCAGTCTACTAGCGGGAGAGGGGTACGAGCAGTACTTC. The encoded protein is CASSLLAGEGYEQYF.

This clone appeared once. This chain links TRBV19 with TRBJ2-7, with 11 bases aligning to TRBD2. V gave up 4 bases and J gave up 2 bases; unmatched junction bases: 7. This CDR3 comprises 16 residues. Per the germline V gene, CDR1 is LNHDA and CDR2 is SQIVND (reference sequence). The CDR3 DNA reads TGTGCCAGTAGTAGAACCGGGACTAGCGGAACCTACGAGCAGTACTTC. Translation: CASSRTGTSGTYEQYF. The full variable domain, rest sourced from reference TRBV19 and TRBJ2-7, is DGGITQSPKYLFRKEGQNVTLSCEQNLNHDAMYWYRQDPGQGLRLIYYSQIVNDFQKGDIAEGYSVSREKKESFPLTVTSAQKNPTAFYLCASSRTGTSGTYEQYFGPGTRLTVT.

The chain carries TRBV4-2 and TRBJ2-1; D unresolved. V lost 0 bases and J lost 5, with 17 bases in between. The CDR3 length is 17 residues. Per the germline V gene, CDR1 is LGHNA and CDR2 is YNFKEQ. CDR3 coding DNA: TGTGCCAGCAGCCAAGAATCTTCGTCCAAATACGACAATGAGCAGTTCTTC. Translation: CASSQESSSKYDNEQFF.

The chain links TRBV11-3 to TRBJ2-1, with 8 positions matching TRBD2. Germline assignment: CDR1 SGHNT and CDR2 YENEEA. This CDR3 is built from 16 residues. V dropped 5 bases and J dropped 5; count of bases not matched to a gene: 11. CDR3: CASSPLAGLGDNEQFF. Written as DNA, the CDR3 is TGTGCCAGCAGCCCCCTAGCGGGCTTAGGGGACAATGAGCAGTTCTTC.